This record concerns one T cell receptor (beta chain) sequence. Authors' processing steps: Amplifying reference gene primers gave estimates of nucleated cell counts. Produced via immunoSEQ multiplex PCR; TCRdb's table is partial and in-frame only. V, J and clone size are those of that table, while D and trimming were read from the DNA. The sample has 110,000 to 150,000 clones; 78% are singletons. This entry belongs to a study of blood T cell repertoires in COVID-19. In the study overall: The cDNA or gDNA used as material had been derived from T cells, B-cell-depleted T cells, or PBMCs.

Ages ranged from about 18 to 100 years, with residence in 20 to 30 US areas. Cohorts were assigned according to the clinical history that participants reported. Sequenced sample: PBMCs or T cells enriched from blood (not recorded which). This TCR was sampled from a woman aged 50 to 65 who had recovered from COVID-19.

CDR3 protein: CATSDFRARGTDTQYF. For the CDR3, the DNA is TGTGCCACCAGTGATTTTCGGGCGAGGGGCACAGATACGCAGTATTTT. The rearrangement uses TRBV24-1 and TRBJ2-3; weak D call: TRBD2 (5 bases). CDR3 length: 16 residues. Germline V lookup: CDR1 KGHDR, CDR2 SFDVKD. V was clipped by 1 base and J by 1 base, with 11 bases between them.